This paragraph covers one TCR beta chain sequence. A mixed TRB-A/B primer pool amplified rearranged TRB by multiplex touch-down PCR. TCRdb re-derived calls from the multiplex PCR reads in MiXCR, one entry per CDR3 protein. Of about 15,000 distinct CDR3 sequences listed, 50% are singletons. The sample is drawn from a study of T cell repertoires in aging, cancer and after chemotherapy. The germline V gene has CDR1 KGHSH and CDR2 LQKENI. The CDR3 covers 15 residues. The ends lost 2 bases at V and 4 bases at J; junction bases unmatched: 7. Amplification of TCR beta used genomic DNA extracted from peripheral blood.

The TCR originated in a human donor in good health. This chain links TRBV18 with TRBJ2-7; 8 bases match TRBD2. The sample consisted of blood. For the CDR3, the DNA is TGTGCCAGCTCACCAACGGCTAGCGGGTTTTACGAGCAGTACTTC. This sequence encodes CASSPTASGFYEQYF.